These 29 T cell receptor beta chains came from one sample sequenced in a study of cytomegalovirus exposure and HLA in healthy donors. Amplification used 60 Vbeta primers and 13 Jbeta primers. Assay: immunoSEQ multiplex PCR; the TCRdb copy retains only in-frame clones and omits some. The table includes about 130,000 clones, roughly 74% detected once. The material sequenced was PBMCs. All receptors derive from a woman in her forties or fifties in good health and CMV-seropositive.

The V and J genes are TRBV30 and TRBJ1-3; D possibly corresponds to TRBD1 (5 bases). The CDR3 has 14 residues. Deletions cut 2 bases from V and 1 base from J, with 9 bases between. CDR1 and CDR2 from the germline V gene are GTSNPN and SVGIG (reference sequence). CDR3 in amino acids: CAWSTDSSGNTIYF. The CDR3 nucleotides are TGTGCCTGGAGTACCGACAGTTCTGGAAACACCATATATTTT.

The chain carries TRBV29-1 and TRBJ1-2, with D perhaps matching TRBD1 (6 bases). This CDR3 is built from 13 residues. V was shortened by 2 bases and J by 5 bases, with 12 bases between the two germline ends. CDR1 and CDR2 (germline): SQVTM, ANQGSEA. Here the CDR3 DNA reads TGCAGCGTTGAAATCGACAGGCGATATGGCTACACCTTC. It yields the protein CSVEIDRRYGYTF.

The rearrangement links TRBV5-1 to TRBJ2-5; D not certain. In germline, CDR1 is SGHRS, CDR2 YFSETQ. V lost 0 bases and J 1 base, leaving 7 bases between the germline ends. This CDR3 has 14 amino acids. The DNA for the CDR3 is TGCGCCAGCAGCTTGGGGGCAAGCCAAGAGACCCAGTACTTC. This gives the protein CASSLGASQETQYF.

V gene TRBV10-3 combines with J gene TRBJ2-2; 7 positions agree with TRBD1. V shed 9 bases, J shed 4 bases, and the junction held 5 bases outside the gene matches. Germline lookup yields CDR1 ENHRY and CDR2 SYGVKD. The CDR3 consists of 13 residues. CDR3 region: CAIRQGGTGELFF. As DNA, the CDR3 is TGTGCCATTAGACAGGGCGGCACCGGGGAGCTGTTTTTT.

V and J are TRBV7-6 and TRBJ2-5, with a tentative D call TRBD1 (5 bases). With 4 bases removed from V and 5 bases from J, the gap between germline ends came to 20 bases. CDR1 and CDR2 (germline): SGHVS, FNYEAQ. The CDR3 contains 16 residues. The CDR3 DNA reads as TGTGCCAGCAGCTCCCGTCCTTCGACAGAACTCGAGACCCAGTACTTC. Translation: CASSSRPSTELETQYF.

V usage is TRBV19 and J usage is TRBJ1-5; 9 bases match TRBD1. Germline CDR1 reads LNHDA; CDR2 reads SQIVND (reference sequence). The length of the CDR3 is 15 residues. Trimming removed 8 bases from V and 1 base from J; junction bases left unmatched: 6. CDR3 amino acids: CASRPGTGSNQPQHF. The CDR3 DNA reads TGTGCCAGTCGGCCGGGGACAGGGAGCAATCAGCCCCAGCATTTT. The variable domain in full, with the rest retrieved from reference TRBV19 and TRBJ1-5, is DGGITQSPKYLFRKEGQNVTLSCEQNLNHDAMYWYRQDPGQGLRLIYYSQIVNDFQKGDIAEGYSVSREKKESFPLTVTSAQKNPTAFYLCASRPGTGSNQPQHFGDGTRLSIL.

The gene calls are TRBV11-3 and TRBJ1-1, with a weak D call TRBD1 (5 bases). The CDR3 is 13 residues long. Trimming took off 5 bases at V and 7 bases at J, with 14 bases between the two ends. Germline values: CDR1 SGHNT, CDR2 YENEEA. The CDR3 loop reads CASSTNLRDEAFF. Written as DNA, the CDR3 is TGTGCCAGCAGCACAAATCTCAGGGATGAAGCTTTCTTT.

V and J are TRBV25-1 and TRBJ2-5, with no clear D. With 1 base removed from V and 2 bases from J, the gap between germline ends came to 11 bases. The germline CDR1 and CDR2 sequences are MGHDK and SYGVNS. There are 15 residues in the CDR3. The CDR3 coding sequence is TGTGCCAGCAGTGAATGGGCAGGTCTACAAGAGACCCAGTACTTC. Translation gives CASSEWAGLQETQYF.

The sample holds one count of this clone. This chain connects TRBV6-1 to TRBJ1-5; D unresolved. Trimming removed 3 bases from V and 7 bases from J, with 7 bases in between. The CDR3 consists of 12 residues. In germline, CDR1 is MNHNS, CDR2 SASEGT. The CDR3 here is CASSDLSQPQHF. The CDR3 region has the DNA TGTGCCAGCAGTGATCTGTCCCAGCCCCAGCATTTT.

The chain carries TRBV18 and TRBJ2-3, with 9 bases that match TRBD1. Germline V gene data show CDR1 as KGHSH and CDR2 as LQKENI. The CDR3 contains 15 residues. V lost 2 bases, J lost 2 bases, and 2 bases stayed unmatched. The CDR3 DNA sequence: TGTGCCAGCTCACCAAAACAGGGGGCCACAGATACGCAGTATTTT. Its translation: CASSPKQGATDTQYF.

This chain joins TRBV7-8 and TRBJ2-1; TRBD1 matches at 8 bases. Germline CDR1 and CDR2: SGHVS and FQNEAQ. This CDR3 spans 13 amino acids. V shed 5 bases and J 9 bases; nucleotides not matched to a gene: 6. CDR3 loop: CASSRGQGSEQFF. The CDR3 coding sequence is TGTGCCAGCAGCCGCGGACAGGGAAGTGAGCAGTTCTTC. Based on the CDR3 plus reference TRBV7-8 and TRBJ2-1, the full variable domain is GAGVSQSPRYKVAKRGQDVALRCDPISGHVSLFWYQQALGQGPEFLTYFQNEAQLDKSGLPSDRFFAERPEGSVSTLKIQRTQQEDSAVYLCASSRGQGSEQFFGPGTRLTVL.

This sequence joins TRBV5-1 and TRBJ2-4, with TRBD2 as a possible D gene (5 bases). The germline CDR1 and CDR2 sequences are SGHRS and YFSETQ. The V and J ends lost 2 bases and 5 bases respectively, with 11 bases between them. The CDR3 has 14 amino acids. CDR3 nucleotides: TGCGCCAGCAGCTTTCCGAGGGCCCAAAACATTCAGTACTTC. Protein sequence: CASSFPRAQNIQYF.

Details on this clone: Other DNA sequences within the sample encode an identical CDR3. The V gene is TRBV10-2, the J gene TRBJ2-5, with 9 nucleotides matching TRBD2. Germline trimming cut 6 bases from V and 5 bases from J; bases unmatched to any gene: 7. Germline CDR1 is WSHSY and CDR2 is SAAADI. The CDR3 length is 14 residues. CDR3 coding DNA: TGCGCCAGCAGGGTGGGGACTAGCCAGGAGACCCAGTACTTC. Protein sequence: CASRVGTSQETQYF.

The chain has TRBV9 and TRBJ2-5; D gene uncertain. Trimming removed 4 bases at V and 4 bases at J, with 8 bases between. The CDR3 sequence is 12 residues long. Germline values: CDR1 SGDLS, CDR2 YYNGEE. The CDR3 DNA is TGTGCCAGCAGCACCGTCGGAGAGACCCAGTACTTC. Encoded protein: CASSTVGETQYF.

The gene calls are TRBV18 and TRBJ2-7; no clear D. Germline values: CDR1 KGHSH, CDR2 LQKENI. The CDR3 has 13 amino acids. Trimming removed 0 bases at V and 5 bases at J, with 8 bases between. The CDR3 DNA sequence: TGTGCCAGCTCACCACCGCAGGTCAACGAGCAGTACTTC. This gives the protein CASSPPQVNEQYF.

This chain links TRBV5-1 with TRBJ2-1; 10 bases map to TRBD2. Unmatched junction bases numbered 9, after V lost 7 bases and J lost 8 bases. This CDR3 is 14 amino acids long. CDR1 SGHRS and CDR2 YFSETQ come from the germline V gene. CDR3 nucleotide sequence: TGCGCCAGCCCAGCGGGGGGGCCTAGGCATGAGCAGTTCTTC. Residues: CASPAGGPRHEQFF.

This rearrangement joins TRBV29-1 to TRBJ2-1, with 9 nucleotides matching TRBD2. Germline V CDR1 and CDR2: SQVTM, ANQGSEA. CDR3 length: 14 amino acids. V trimming: 4 bases; J trimming: 3 bases; junction bases outside the gene matches: 4. CDR3 in DNA: TGCAGCGTTGTCGTACTAGCGGGCTACAATGAGCAGTTCTTC. This translates into CSVVVLAGYNEQFF.

DNA of the CDR3: TGTGCCAGCAGTTACCAAGGGGATGGCTACACCTTC. It translates to CASSYQGDGYTF. This chain connects TRBV6-6 to TRBJ1-2, with TRBD1 as a possible D gene (5 bases). This CDR3 contains 12 residues. CDR1 is MNHNY, CDR2 SVGAGI, per germline (reference sequence). Trimming removed 2 bases from V and 6 bases from J, with 7 bases in between.

This chain links TRBV9 with TRBJ2-5; a weak D match, TRBD2 (6 bases). Germline loops: CDR1 SGDLS, CDR2 YYNGEE. This CDR3 is 14 amino acids long. With 3 bases removed from V and 1 base from J, the gap between germline ends came to 10 bases. DNA of the CDR3: TGTGCCAGCAGCGGTAGCGGAACCCAAGAGACCCAGTACTTC. Translated: CASSGSGTQETQYF. The full variable domain, rest sourced from reference TRBV9 and TRBJ2-5, is DSGVTQTPKHLITATGQRVTLRCSPRSGDLSVYWYQQSLDQGLQFLIQYYNGEERAKGNILERFSAQQFPDLHSELNLSSLELGDSALYFCASSGSGTQETQYFGPGTRLLVL.

This clone was seen a few times. This chain joins TRBV11-2 and TRBJ1-3; 8 nucleotides align to TRBD1. Trimming took 2 bases from V and 10 from J; bases not matched to a gene: 7. CDR1 and CDR2 (germline): SGHAT, FQNNGV. The CDR3 extends over 14 amino acids. CDR3 in amino acids: CASSLNPGGPTIYF. Written as DNA, the CDR3 is TGTGCCAGCAGCTTAAACCCAGGGGGCCCGACCATATATTTT.

This clone was counted only a few times. J is TRBJ2-1 and V is TRBV15, with 12 bases identical to TRBD1. After removal of 5 bases from V and 10 bases from J, the junction contained 9 bases not matched to a gene. The CDR3 is 15 amino acids. CDR1 and CDR2 (germline): LNHNV, YYDKDF (reference sequence). For the CDR3, the DNA is TGTGCCACCAGCGGCCCGGGACAGGGGGCGCGCGAGCAGTTCTTC. Protein: CATSGPGQGAREQFF.

The rearrangement joins TRBV7-8 to TRBJ2-1; 13 bases line up with TRBD2. The CDR3 is 18 amino acids. Losses at the gene ends were 1 base for V and 2 bases for J; bases not matched to a gene: 5. Per the germline V gene, CDR1 is SGHVS and CDR2 is FQNEAQ. The CDR3 DNA reads as TGTGCCAGCAGCTTAGAGGTACTAGCGGGGGGGCCCTACAATGAGCAGTTCTTC. Translated, it gives CASSLEVLAGGPYNEQFF.

The chain combines TRBV30 with TRBJ2-7; the D gene is possibly TRBD2 (6 bases). Germline V CDR1 and CDR2: GTSNPN, SVGIG (reference sequence). CDR3 length: 12 amino acids. Trimming shortened V by 0 bases and J by 9 bases, and 12 bases separated the two germline ends. As DNA, the CDR3 is TGTGCCTGGAGTGTAGGAGGGGCACGGCAGTACTTC. This codes for CAWSVGGARQYF.

This chain links TRBV7-2 with TRBJ2-7; 7 bases agree with TRBD1. CDR3 length: 16 amino acids. V lost 3 bases, J lost 0 bases, and 8 bases stayed unmatched. Germline CDR1 and CDR2: SGHTA and FQGNSA. This CDR3 reads CASSFGSGTDSYEQYF. DNA for the CDR3: TGTGCCAGCAGCTTCGGGTCCGGGACAGACTCCTACGAGCAGTACTTC.

This chain uses TRBV4-3 with TRBJ1-6; TRBD1 aligns across 7 bases. The V and J ends lost 4 bases and 10 bases, in that order; junction bases with no gene match: 10. The germline V gene has CDR1 LGHNA and CDR2 YSLEER. CDR3 size: 15 residues. CDR3 sequence: CASSLSDRVGSPLHF. The DNA for the CDR3 is TGCGCCAGCAGCCTATCAGACAGGGTGGGATCACCCCTCCACTTT.

The chain joins TRBV6-5 to TRBJ2-3; TRBD2 matches 12 bases. Per the germline V gene, CDR1 is MNHEY and CDR2 is SVGAGI. Trimming removed 2 bases from V and 6 bases from J; junction bases left unmatched: 6. The CDR3 runs 16 residues. The CDR3 is CASSYRLAGAPDTQYF. The CDR3 nucleotides read TGTGCCAGCAGTTACAGACTAGCGGGGGCTCCGGATACGCAGTATTTT.

The chain links TRBV6-6 to TRBJ1-2; D gene unclear. Per the germline V gene, CDR1 is MNHNY and CDR2 is SVGAGI (reference sequence). This CDR3 spans 13 amino acids. Trimming removed 6 bases at V and 6 bases at J, with 14 bases between. CDR3: CASRPGVVDGYTF. For the CDR3, the DNA is TGTGCCAGCAGGCCCGGGGTAGTTGATGGCTACACCTTC.

In this sample, this clone turned up a few times. The chain couples TRBV27 to TRBJ2-5; possibly TRBD2 for D (5 bases). Looked up from germline, CDR1 is MNHEY and CDR2 is SMNVEV (reference sequence). Trimming removed 3 bases at V and 5 bases at J, with 13 bases between. This CDR3 contains 14 residues. The CDR3 region has the DNA TGTGCCAGCAGTTTTGCATCGTCGGGGGAGACCCAGTACTTC. This translates into CASSFASSGETQYF.

The chain couples TRBV6-1 to TRBJ1-1; D gene uncertain. Looked up from germline, CDR1 is MNHNS and CDR2 is SASEGT. The CDR3 covers 13 residues. V was trimmed by 5 bases and J by 5 bases, leaving 12 bases between them. CDR3 residues: CASSPTPGTEAFF. CDR3 coding DNA: TGTGCCAGCAGTCCGACACCGGGGACTGAAGCTTTCTTT.